The entry below gives a single T cell receptor (beta chain) sequence along with its context. Its antigen is unknown. No much larger clone is present one base from it, and per-base qualities are unavailable. The CDR3, cysteine through phenylalanine, is 16 amino acids long. Of all the DNA, just the CDR3 is kept, 48 bases in frame from base 1. In the germline V gene, CDR1 corresponds to SGHRS and CDR2 to YFSETQ. V trim: 4 bases; J trim: 3 bases; unmatched bases: 7. The time point label, read with the paper, signifies: cycle 1 day 1 (C1D1), immediately before nivolumab initiation. Every trial patient had relapsed following autologous stem cell transplantation, and prior brentuximab vedotin exposure was what differed among cohorts A, B and C. The trial cohort comprised 56 patients with relapsed/refractory classical Hodgkin lymphoma whose best overall responses were complete response, partial response or progressive disease. Single-agent nivolumab was administered to trial patients in the multi-cohort phase II CheckMate 205 trial. Best overall response was determined by an independent review committee according to the 2007 International Working Group response criteria. Trial PBMCs were collected immediately before nivolumab initiation (C1D1) and during therapy at cycle 2 day 1 and cycle 4 day 1. After peripheral blood was drawn into 8 mL Vacutainer Cell Preparation Tubes, PBMCs were isolated by centrifugation and then cryopreserved.

The data were taken from a study of PD-1 blockade in classical Hodgkin lymphoma (dated by TCRdb to about 2020). Some background on the complete study: Nivolumab dosing was 3 mg/kg intravenously every 2 weeks, continuing until either disease progression or unacceptable toxicity. To define a peripheral blood immune signature of response to PD-1 blockade in classical Hodgkin lymphoma, the study combined TCR beta sequencing with CyTOF. Overall study outcomes, separate from this receptor: Baseline TCR diversity was reported to be lower in newly diagnosed patients than in healthy donors and to be lower still in relapsed/refractory patients. Trial patients with a complete response had baseline diversity similar to that of newly diagnosed patients, while partial responders and progressors had significantly lower diversity. The study was restricted to a single clinical trial cohort, and the causes of repertoire differences, possibly disease activity or prior therapy, were left undefined. Lower diversity was seen in patients whose nivolumab began less than 1 year after ASCT, and these patients were left out of later analyses so that immune reconstitution would not confound the results. By C4D1, a significant rise was seen in CD4+ TCR diversity but not in CD8+ TCR diversity (p=0.0027 vs p=0.16), and the rise was most apparent among complete responders (p=0.02).

The Qiagen DNeasy kit was used to extract genomic DNA from unsorted PBMCs and from the negatively selected CD4+ and CD8+ fractions. TCR beta CDR3 regions were amplified by immunoSEQ multiplex PCR using primers annealing to V and J segments. A synthetic immune receptor repertoire was used to minimize amplification bias, and any residual bias was removed computationally once sequencing was done. As for the original processing: Repertoire diversity was quantified as the Shannon entropy index using custom Python scripts. Unsorted, CD4+ and CD8+ repertoires were analyzed separately, except in combined analyses where CD4+ and CD8+ sequences were merged in silico. Clonal expansion was defined as a frequency increase of at least 2-fold after treatment compared with C1D1, and clones undetected at baseline were assigned a pseudocount of 0.5. Clones with 0 or 1 copy at C1D1 were classified as singleton clones, and clones with 2 or more copies were classified as non-singleton clones. Clones expanded in unsorted samples were assigned a CD4+, CD8+ or unknown annotation through matching of protein sequences in sorted samples from the same patient. Diversity changes from C1D1 to C4D1 were tested in paired samples using Wilcoxon tests. TCRdb limited this immuneACCESS table to in-frame rearrangements with V and J called. A share of clones is missing; checked studies link under half to unresolved V genes, and the rest is unexplained. V and J calls and clone size are given by that table; D and trimming were obtained from the DNA. This sample has about 24,000 clones in its table, and 60% to 80% of those were observed once. The ten largest clones capture around 6.5% of the sample.

The sample consisted of peripheral blood mononuclear cells (PBMCs), taken at baseline. The chain joins TRBV5-1 to TRBJ1-4, with 9 middle bases fitting TRBD1. The clonotype originates from a human donor with classical Hodgkin lymphoma. CDR3 sequence: CASSVTGGDANEKLFF. The bases read TGCGCCAGCAGCGTTACAGGGGGCGATGCTAATGAAAAACTGTTTTTT. The CDR3, completed at both ends by the reference TRBV5-1 and TRBJ1-4 genes, gives the full variable domain KAGVTQTPRYLIKTRGQQVTLSCSPISGHRSVSWYQQTPGQGLQFLFEYFSETQRNKGNFPGRFSGRQFSNSRSEMNVSTLELGDSALYLCASSVTGGDANEKLFFGSGTQLSVL.